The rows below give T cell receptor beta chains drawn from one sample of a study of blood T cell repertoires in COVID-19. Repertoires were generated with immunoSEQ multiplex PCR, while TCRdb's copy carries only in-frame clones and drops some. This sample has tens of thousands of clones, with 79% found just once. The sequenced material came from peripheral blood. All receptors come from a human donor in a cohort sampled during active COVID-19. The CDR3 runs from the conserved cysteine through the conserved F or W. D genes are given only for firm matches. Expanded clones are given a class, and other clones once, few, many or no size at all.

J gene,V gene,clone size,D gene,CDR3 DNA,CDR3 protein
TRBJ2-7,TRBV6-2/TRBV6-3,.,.,TGTGCCAGCAGTGGCGGGGCTTACGAGCAGTACTTC,CASSGGAYEQYF
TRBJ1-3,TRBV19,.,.,TGTGCCAGTAGTATCTCGGGGTACTCTGGAAACACCATATATTTT,CASSISGYSGNTIYF
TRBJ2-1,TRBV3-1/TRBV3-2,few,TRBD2,TGTGCCAGCAGCCAAATCGGAAGCGGGAGAAGGAATGAGCAGTTCTTC,CASSQIGSGRRNEQFF
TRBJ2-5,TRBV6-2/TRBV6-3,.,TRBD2,TGTGCCAGCAGTTCCCCGACTAGCGGCCCCCCCTCCCGAAAGTACTTC,CASSSPTSGPPSRKYF
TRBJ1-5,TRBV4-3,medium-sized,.,TGCGCCAGCAGCCAAGAATGGGCCTGGAATCAGCCCCAGCATTTT,CASSQEWAWNQPQHF
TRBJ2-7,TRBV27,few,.,TGTGCCAGCAGTCTCGTGCGGGCCCCCTACGAGCAGTACTTC,CASSLVRAPYEQYF
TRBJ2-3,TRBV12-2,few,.,TGTGCAAGTCGCTTTCATGCGGCAGATGAATCAGATACGCAGTATTTT,CASRFHAADESDTQYF
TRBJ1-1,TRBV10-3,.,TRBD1,TGTGCCATCAGGGGACAGAGAAACACTGAAGCTTTCTTT,CAIRGQRNTEAFF
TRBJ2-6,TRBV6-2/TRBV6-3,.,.,TGTGCCAGCAGTTCCTTTAGCTCTGGGGCCAACGTCCTGACTTTC,CASSSFSSGANVLTF
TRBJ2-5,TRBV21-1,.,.,TGTGCCAGCAGCAAAGACCGAGAAGTTCAAGAGACCCAGTACTTC,CASSKDREVQETQYF
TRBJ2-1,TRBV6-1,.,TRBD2,TGTGCCAGCAGTGAAGAGGGGAGGGAAAGGTTCAATGAGCAGTTCTTC,CASSEEGRERFNEQFF
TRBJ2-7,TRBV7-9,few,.,TGTGCCAGCAGCCGGTCAGGGGATTACGAGCAGTACTTC,CASSRSGDYEQYF
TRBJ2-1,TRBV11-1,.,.,TGTGCCAGCAGCTTAGGTAGCGGACCCTACAATGAGCAGTTCTTC,CASSLGSGPYNEQFF
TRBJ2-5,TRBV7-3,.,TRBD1,TGTGCCAGCAGCTTAGGGGACAGGGGGTCTCGGGAGACCCAGTACTTC,CASSLGDRGSRETQYF
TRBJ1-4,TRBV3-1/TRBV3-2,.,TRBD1,TGTGCCAGCAGCCTACAGGGGGCTGATGAAAAACTGTTTTTT,CASSLQGADEKLFF
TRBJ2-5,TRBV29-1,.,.,TGCAGCGTTGGCAGGGCTCGAGAGACCCAGTACTTC,CSVGRARETQYF
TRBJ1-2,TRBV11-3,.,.,TGTGCCAGCAGCTTGGGACAAAGATATGGCTACACCTTC,CASSLGQRYGYTF
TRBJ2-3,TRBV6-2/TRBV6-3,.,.,TGTGCCAGCAGTTACCTTAGCGGTGCTCCAGATACGCAGTATTTT,CASSYLSGAPDTQYF
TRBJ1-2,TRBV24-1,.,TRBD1,TGTGCCACCAGTGATCACCGAATCCAGGGGGCGGATGGCTACACCTTC,CATSDHRIQGADGYTF
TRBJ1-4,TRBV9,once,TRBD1,TGTGCCAGCAGCTCCGGGCGGGACAGGAAGATAATTTCAACTAATGAAAAACTGTTTTTT,CASSSGRDRKIISTNEKLFF
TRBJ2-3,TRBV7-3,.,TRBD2,TGTGCCAGCAGCTTAAGTCTAGCGGGAGTAGATACGCAGTATTTT,CASSLSLAGVDTQYF
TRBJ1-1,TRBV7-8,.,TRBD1,TGTGCCAGCAGCGGCAGGGGGGAAGCTTTCTTT,CASSGRGEAFF
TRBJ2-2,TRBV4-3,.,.,TGCGCCAGCAGCCACCCGTCCGGTAGTGCTAGTGTGTCGGCCGGGGAGCTGTTTTTT,CASSHPSGSASVSAGELFF
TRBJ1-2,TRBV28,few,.,TGTGCCAGCAGTTCAGGGATACGTGGCTACACCTTC,CASSSGIRGYTF
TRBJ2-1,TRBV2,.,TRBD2,TGTGCCGGAAAAGCGGGACTCTCCTACAATGAGCAGTTCTTC,CAGKAGLSYNEQFF
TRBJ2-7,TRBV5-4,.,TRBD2,TGTGCCAGCAGCTTGGGGCCTAGCGGGGGCCCATACGAGCAGTACTTC,CASSLGPSGGPYEQYF
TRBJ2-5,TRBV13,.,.,TGTGCCAGCACCGTACGGGCGGGGACCCAGTACTTC,CASTVRAGTQYF
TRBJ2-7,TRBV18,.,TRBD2,TGTGCCAGCTCACCACAGCGGGAGTCTTACGAGCAGTACTTC,CASSPQRESYEQYF
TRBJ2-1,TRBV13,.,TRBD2,TGTGCCAGCAGCCTACGACTAGCGTCCTACAATGAGCAGTTCTTC,CASSLRLASYNEQFF
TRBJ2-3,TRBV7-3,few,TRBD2,TGTGCCAGCAGCTTAAGGGGGCTAGCGGGAAGCACAGATACGCAGTATTTT,CASSLRGLAGSTDTQYF
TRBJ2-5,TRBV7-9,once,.,TGTGCCAGCAGCGGGCGGACTATACAAGAGACCCAGTACTTC,CASSGRTIQETQYF
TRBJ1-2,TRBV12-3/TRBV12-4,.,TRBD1,TGTGCCACCAGGGGGCGAAATGGCTACACCTTC,CATRGRNGYTF
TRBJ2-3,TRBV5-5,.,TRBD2,TGTGCCAGCAGTTCGAAACCCTTAGCGGGAGCTAGCACAGATACGCAGTATTTT,CASSSKPLAGASTDTQYF
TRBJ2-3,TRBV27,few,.,TGTGCCAGCAGCATAATGAACTCAGATACGCAGTATTTT,CASSIMNSDTQYF
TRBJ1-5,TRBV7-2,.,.,TGTGCCAGCAGCGCTCAGGACAAATTGCAGCCCCAGCATTTT,CASSAQDKLQPQHF
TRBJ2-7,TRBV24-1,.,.,TGTGCCACCAGTGACACCGGACTCCGGGGCGAGCAGTACTTC,CATSDTGLRGEQYF
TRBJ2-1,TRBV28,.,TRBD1,TGTGCGACCATCCCCGGGACAGGGGCCCGCAATGAGCAGTTCTTC,CATIPGTGARNEQFF
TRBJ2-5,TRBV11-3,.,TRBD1,TGTGCCAGCAGCTACGACAGGGGGCAAGGAGAGACCCAGTACTTC,CASSYDRGQGETQYF
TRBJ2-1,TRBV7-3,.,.,TGTGCCAGCAGCTTAACGGGGCCGGGGGACAATGAGCAGTTCTTC,CASSLTGPGDNEQFF
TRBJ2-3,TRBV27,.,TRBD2,TGTGCCAGCAGAGGACCTAGCGGGAGGGCAGATACGCAGTATTTT,CASRGPSGRADTQYF
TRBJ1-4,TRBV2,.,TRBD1,TGTGCCAGCAGAACAGGGGGAGGAAATGAAAAACTGTTTTTT,CASRTGGGNEKLFF
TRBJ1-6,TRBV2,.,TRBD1,TGTGCCTCCTTGGGACAGCTAGATTCACCCCTCCACTTT,CASLGQLDSPLHF
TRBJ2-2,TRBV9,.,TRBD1,TGTGCCAGCAGCGCCGATTTAGGGACAGGGGTGACCACCGGGGAGCTGTTTTTT,CASSADLGTGVTTGELFF
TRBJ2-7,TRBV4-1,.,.,TGCGCCAGCAGCCAAGTAATAGCTGGCGAGCAGTACTTC,CASSQVIAGEQYF
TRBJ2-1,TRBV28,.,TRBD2,TGTGCCAGCAGTTTATACGGGGGGAACCGTGGCAATGAGCAGTTCTTC,CASSLYGGNRGNEQFF
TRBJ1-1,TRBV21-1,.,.,TGTGCCAGCAGCAAACCGGGACAGAGGAACACTGAAGCTTTCTTT,CASSKPGQRNTEAFF
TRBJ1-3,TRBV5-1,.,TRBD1,TGCGCCAGCAGCCTCCTCCCACAGGGGGCCACTGGAAACACCATATATTTT,CASSLLPQGATGNTIYF
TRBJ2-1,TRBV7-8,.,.,TGTGCCAGCAGCTCCCTTGGCGGGTCCTACAATGAGCAGTTCTTC,CASSSLGGSYNEQFF
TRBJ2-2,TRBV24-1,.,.,TGTGCCACCAGATCTACGGGGCAGGGGAAGTCCGGGGAGCTGTTTTTT,CATRSTGQGKSGELFF
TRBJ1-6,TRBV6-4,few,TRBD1,TGTGCCAGCAGTGACTCGGGACAGGGGGCTTCACCCCTCCACTTT,CASSDSGQGASPLHF
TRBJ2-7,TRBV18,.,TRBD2,TGTGCCAGCTCAGTGCGCGGGGGTAGGAGCTCCTACGAGCAGTACTTC,CASSVRGGRSSYEQYF
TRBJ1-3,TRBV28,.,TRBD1,TGTGCCAGCAGTATTAGACAGGGGACTGGAAACACCATATATTTT,CASSIRQGTGNTIYF
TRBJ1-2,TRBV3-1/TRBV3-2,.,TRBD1,TGTGCCAGCAGCCCTCGGACAGGGGGTGGGTATGGCTACACCTTC,CASSPRTGGGYGYTF
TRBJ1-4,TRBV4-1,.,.,TGCGCCAGCAGCCAAGCGGAATTCGGGGAAAAACTGTTTTTT,CASSQAEFGEKLFF
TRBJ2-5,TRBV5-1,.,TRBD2,TGCGCCAGCAGCTCATCGGAAGCGGGAGGGCCACTGGGAAAGACCCAGTACTTC,CASSSSEAGGPLGKTQYF